These 31 T cell receptor beta chains originate from one sample sequenced in a study of blood T cell repertoires in COVID-19. Assay used: immunoSEQ multiplex PCR; TCRdb lists only in-frame clones, some missing. This table has 330,000 or so clones, more than 75% appearing once. The material sequenced was PBMCs or T cells enriched from blood (not recorded which). These receptors came from a woman aged 25 to 39 who had recovered from COVID-19.

The chain combines TRBV19 with TRBJ2-7; the match to TRBD1 covers 10 bases. Germline trimming cut 3 bases from V and 2 bases from J; bases unmatched to any gene: 4. The CDR3 loop spans 15 amino acids. The germline gives CDR1 LNHDA, CDR2 SQIVND (reference sequence). The CDR3 DNA reads TGTGCCAGTAGTATTACGGGACAGGGGACCTACGAGCAGTACTTC. It encodes CASSITGQGTYEQYF.

The chain uses TRBV12-3 or TRBV12-4 and TRBJ1-2; D remains unclear. The V and J ends lost 4 bases and 2 bases respectively, with 8 bases between them. This CDR3 region has 13 residues. This chain's CDR3 is CASSSNKNYGYTF. CDR3 DNA: TGTGCCAGCAGTTCGAACAAGAACTATGGCTACACCTTC.

The J gene is TRBJ1-3, the V gene TRBV24-1; the D gene is possibly TRBD1 (6 bases). The CDR3 runs 16 residues. Germline CDR1 reads KGHDR; CDR2 reads SFDVKD. The V and J ends lost 9 bases and 0 bases respectively, with 17 bases between them. CDR3 sequence: CATQAHDRHSGNTIYF. The CDR3 DNA reads as TGTGCCACCCAAGCCCACGACAGGCACTCTGGAAACACCATATATTTT.

The chain couples TRBV5-8 to TRBJ1-5; D unclear. Looked up from germline, CDR1 is SGHTS and CDR2 is YDEGEE. Trimming shortened V by 2 bases and J by 5 bases, and 14 bases separated the two germline ends. The CDR3 spans 15 residues. The CDR3 DNA reads as TGTGCCAGCAGCTTAGCCTCAGGTAGTCATCAGCCCCAGCATTTT. Its protein is CASSLASGSHQPQHF. The complete variable domain, with remaining parts taken from reference TRBV5-8 and TRBJ1-5, reads EAGVTQSPTHLIKTRGQQATLRCSPISGHTSVYWYQQALGLGLQFLLWYDEGEERNRGNFPPRFSGRQFPNYSSELNVNALELEDSALYLCASSLASGSHQPQHFGDGTRLSIL.

The J gene is TRBJ2-5, the V gene TRBV28; perhaps TRBD2 as D (5 bases). The CDR3 has 14 residues. Trimming shortened V by 7 bases and J by 2 bases, and 14 bases separated the two germline ends. Germline CDR1 reads MDHEN; CDR2 reads SYDVKM. CDR3 loop: CASTLGDAQETQYF. The CDR3 region has the DNA TGTGCCAGCACCCTCGGGGATGCTCAAGAGACCCAGTACTTC.

The chain employs TRBV18 and TRBJ2-1; a possible D gene is TRBD2 (6 bases). The germline CDR1 and CDR2 sequences are KGHSH and LQKENI. This CDR3 is built from 18 residues. Deletions cut 1 base from V and 0 bases from J, with 16 bases between. The CDR3 nucleotides are TGTGCCAGCTCACCACTTCAAGAGAGGACTATCTCCTACAATGAGCAGTTCTTC. Amino acids: CASSPLQERTISYNEQFF.

The rearrangement links TRBV7-2 to TRBJ2-3; perhaps TRBD1 as D (6 bases). The CDR3 contains 17 residues. The germline V gene has CDR1 SGHTA and CDR2 FQGNSA. Trimming removed 1 base from V and 4 bases from J, with 18 bases in between. This chain's CDR3 is CASSLEGGLRGADTQYF. The CDR3 region has the DNA TGTGCCAGCAGCTTAGAAGGGGGTCTAAGAGGGGCAGATACGCAGTATTTT.

The chain carries TRBV5-4 and TRBJ2-7; D uncertain. The CDR3 extends over 14 amino acids. V was pared by 3 bases and J by 2 bases, with 12 bases between. CDR1 is SGHNT, CDR2 YYREEE, per germline (reference sequence). The CDR3 is CASSSIDTPYEQYF. Written as DNA, the CDR3 is TGTGCCAGCAGCTCAATCGACACTCCCTACGAGCAGTACTTC.

This clone occurred a few times. An end of the junction differs from the germline gene, which may be a read error. This sequence joins TRBV5-6 and TRBJ2-1; 7 nucleotides align to TRBD2. The CDR3 has 14 residues. From germline, CDR1 is SGHDT and CDR2 YYEEEE. CDR3 in DNA: TGTGCCAGCAGCTTGAGACTAGCCTACTATGAGCAGTTCTTC. The encoded protein is CASSLRLAYYEQFF. The whole variable domain, filled in from reference TRBV5-6 and TRBJ2-1, reads DAGVTQSPTHLIKTRGQQVTLRCSPKSGHDTVSWYQQALGQGPQFIFQYYEEEERQRGNFPDRFSGHQFPNYSSELNVNALLLGDSALYLCASSLRLAYYEQFFGPGTRLTVL.

The chain is built from TRBV19 and TRBJ2-5; weak D call: TRBD2 (6 bases). The germline V gene encodes CDR1 LNHDA and CDR2 SQIVND (reference sequence). The length of the CDR3 is 15 residues. Trimming pared 4 bases from V and 1 base from J, leaving 13 bases between. The CDR3 loop reads CASSTNSGTQETQYF. The CDR3 nucleotides read TGTGCCAGTAGTACCAATAGCGGAACCCAAGAGACCCAGTACTTC.

This sequence joins TRBV28 and TRBJ1-1, with 7 bases matching TRBD1. Germline trimming cut 4 bases from V and 7 bases from J; bases unmatched to any gene: 12. Germline CDR1 and CDR2: MDHEN and SYDVKM. The CDR3 spans 15 residues. CDR3 protein: CASSSGQEANGEAFF. The CDR3 nucleotides are TGTGCCAGCAGTTCTGGACAGGAGGCAAATGGTGAAGCTTTCTTT.

The V gene is TRBV19, the J gene TRBJ1-5; the match to TRBD1 covers 7 bases. The CDR3 is 12 residues long. Germline V lookup: CDR1 LNHDA, CDR2 SQIVND (reference sequence). Germline trimming cut 7 bases from V and 7 bases from J; bases unmatched to any gene: 4. The CDR3 DNA sequence: TGTGCCAGTACAACAGGGGTCCAGCCCCAGCATTTT. It encodes CASTTGVQPQHF.

This rearrangement joins TRBV5-5 to TRBJ2-3; 7 nucleotides align to TRBD1. Trimming at V came to 4 bases and at J to 7 bases, leaving 9 bases not matched to a gene. The CDR3 spans 14 residues. Per germline, CDR1 SGHKS and CDR2 YYEKEE (reference sequence). The CDR3 loop is CASSPLTGWNTQYF. CDR3 nucleotides: TGTGCCAGCAGCCCCCTGACAGGGTGGAATACGCAGTATTTT.

The chain carries TRBV5-1 and TRBJ2-3, with 8 bases matching TRBD2. Germline V lookup: CDR1 SGHRS, CDR2 YFSETQ. The CDR3 length is 15 residues. V trimming: 3 bases; J trimming: 0 bases; junction bases outside the gene matches: 3. The CDR3 DNA is TGCGCCAGCAGCTCGGAGCGGGGGAGCACAGATACGCAGTATTTT. Residues: CASSSERGSTDTQYF.

The chain couples TRBV10-3 to TRBJ2-2, with D perhaps matching TRBD1 (6 bases). Per the germline V gene, CDR1 is ENHRY and CDR2 is SYGVKD. Trimming shortened V by 6 bases and J by 6 bases, and 11 bases separated the two germline ends. The CDR3 has 13 residues. This CDR3 is CAIRGQSAGELFF. CDR3 nucleotides: TGTGCCATCAGAGGACAGTCAGCCGGGGAGCTGTTTTTT.

The chain joins TRBV27 to TRBJ2-2; possibly TRBD1 for D (6 bases). V dropped 7 bases and J dropped 4 bases, with 13 bases sitting between them. Germline V gene sequence: CDR1 MNHEY, CDR2 SMNVEV (reference sequence). CDR3 length: 14 amino acids. CDR3 sequence: CASTPGQPTGELFF. The DNA for the CDR3 is TGTGCCAGCACGCCGGGACAACCCACCGGGGAGCTGTTTTTT.

The chain combines TRBV5-1 with TRBJ2-5; perhaps TRBD2 as D (5 bases). The CDR3 sequence is 13 residues long. V dropped 2 bases and J dropped 5 bases, with 10 bases sitting between them. The germline V gene encodes CDR1 SGHRS and CDR2 YFSETQ. CDR3 sequence reads: CASSFLAGETQYF. In nucleotides, the CDR3 is TGCGCCAGCAGCTTCCTAGCCGGTGAGACCCAGTACTTC.

In its sample, this clone was seen once. V usage is TRBV6-6 and J usage is TRBJ1-2, with TRBD1 matching 7 bases. The CDR3 spans 15 residues. CDR1 and CDR2 from the germline V gene are MNHNY and SVGAGI (reference sequence). The V and J ends lost 2 bases and 2 bases, in that order; junction bases with no gene match: 5. This CDR3 is CASSYPLTGNYGYTF. The CDR3 bases are TGTGCCAGCAGTTACCCCCTGACAGGGAACTATGGCTACACCTTC.

The chain has TRBV5-1 and TRBJ2-3, with 14 bases aligning to TRBD2. CDR1 is SGHRS, CDR2 YFSETQ, per germline. This CDR3 has 16 residues. Trimming at V came to 4 bases and at J to 5 bases, leaving 6 bases not matched to a gene. The CDR3 nucleotides are TGCGCCAGCAGCCATGGACTAGCGGGGGGCCAAGATACGCAGTATTTT. Translation gives CASSHGLAGGQDTQYF.

The chain combines TRBV5-4 with TRBJ1-1; perhaps TRBD1 as D (6 bases). The CDR3 totals 15 residues. V gave up 4 bases and J gave up 2 bases, with 15 bases separating them. CDR1 and CDR2 (germline): SGHNT, YYREEE (reference sequence). The CDR3 protein is CASSQIQGFNTEAFF. The CDR3 DNA reads TGTGCCAGCAGCCAGATACAGGGATTCAACACTGAAGCTTTCTTT.

V usage is TRBV5-4 and J usage is TRBJ2-7; 9 positions match TRBD1. Trimming removed 2 bases from V and 5 bases from J; junction bases left unmatched: 14. The germline CDR1 and CDR2 sequences are SGHNT and YYREEE (reference sequence). The CDR3 is made up of 17 amino acids. CDR3 residues: CASSLSKGQGWIHEQYF. The CDR3 nucleotides are TGTGCCAGCAGCTTAAGTAAGGGACAGGGATGGATACACGAGCAGTACTTC.

V usage is TRBV5-4 and J usage is TRBJ2-3, with 13 bases matching TRBD2. J lost 10 bases, V lost 4 bases, and 12 bases had no gene match. Looked up from germline, CDR1 is SGHNT and CDR2 is YYREEE (reference sequence). The length of the CDR3 is 16 residues. DNA for the CDR3: TGTGCCAGCAGCCAAGGGACTAGCGGGGTGCGCCGTGCGCAGTATTTT. Translating it yields CASSQGTSGVRRAQYF.

This clone was counted once. CDR3: CAGQRGGYGYTF. Here the CDR3 DNA reads TGTGCCGGGCAACGAGGGGGTTATGGCTACACCTTC. This chain connects TRBV30 to TRBJ1-2, with D tentatively TRBD1 (6 bases). Trimming pared 8 bases from V and 5 bases from J, leaving 15 bases between. Germline V gives CDR1 GTSNPN, CDR2 SVGIG (reference sequence). This CDR3 has 12 amino acids.

The chain carries TRBV4-2 and TRBJ2-1; 11 positions match TRBD2. Per the germline V gene, CDR1 is LGHNA and CDR2 is YNFKEQ. The CDR3 covers 17 residues. The J segment lost 4 bases and the V segment lost 0 bases, leaving 5 bases of the junction unmatched. The DNA of the CDR3 is TGTGCCAGCAGCCAAGATAGGGGGACTAGCGGTTACAATGAGCAGTTCTTC. Translated, it gives CASSQDRGTSGYNEQFF.

Here the CDR3 reads CASWPEDNEQFF. The CDR3 region has the DNA TGCGCCAGCTGGCCTGAGGACAATGAGCAGTTCTTC. This chain joins TRBV10-2 and TRBJ2-1; D ambiguous. Germline V gene lookup returns CDR1 WSHSY and CDR2 SAAADI. V lost 8 bases and J 5 bases, leaving 10 bases between the germline ends. The CDR3 is 12 amino acids.

The rearrangement joins TRBV7-9 to TRBJ2-1, with 8 bases fitting TRBD2. J gave up 7 bases and V 0 bases, and 2 bases lay outside the gene matches. From germline, CDR1 is SEHNR and CDR2 FQNEAQ (reference sequence). The CDR3 runs to 14 residues. In nucleotides, the CDR3 is TGTGCCAGCAGCTTAGCGCAGCGGGGGAATGAGCAGTTCTTC. Encoded protein: CASSLAQRGNEQFF.

V gene TRBV19 combines with J gene TRBJ2-1; TRBD2 matches 8 bases. The CDR3 totals 18 residues. Germline CDR1 is LNHDA and CDR2 is SQIVND (reference sequence). J gave up 2 bases and V 3 bases, and 12 bases lay outside the gene matches. The CDR3, as DNA: TGTGCCAGTAGTATCGCCTCCCAGCGGGAGATTCCCTACAATGAGCAGTTCTTC. This translates into CASSIASQREIPYNEQFF. The variable domain in full, completed from reference TRBV19 and TRBJ2-1, reads DGGITQSPKYLFRKEGQNVTLSCEQNLNHDAMYWYRQDPGQGLRLIYYSQIVNDFQKGDIAEGYSVSREKKESFPLTVTSAQKNPTAFYLCASSIASQREIPYNEQFFGPGTRLTVL.

J is TRBJ1-2 and V is TRBV4-2; perhaps TRBD1 as D (6 bases). Germline CDR1 LGHNA, CDR2 YNFKEQ. V was trimmed by 1 base and J by 4 bases, leaving 25 bases between them. This CDR3 comprises 19 residues. DNA for the CDR3: TGTGCCAGCAGCCAAGTTGTTTATACAGGGATGAGATTAATCTATGGCTACACCTTC. It is translated as CASSQVVYTGMRLIYGYTF.

The rearrangement uses TRBV6-1 and TRBJ1-2, with D maybe TRBD1 (5 bases). V was pared by 0 bases and J by 0 bases, with 14 bases between. The CDR3 covers 17 residues. The V gene's germline CDR1 is MNHNS and CDR2 SASEGT. DNA for the CDR3: TGTGCCAGCAGTGAAGCACCCTCTGGGGGGGCTAACTATGGCTACACCTTC. Its translation: CASSEAPSGGANYGYTF.

This sequence joins TRBV2 and TRBJ2-1, with a weak D call TRBD2 (6 bases). Per germline, CDR1 SNHLY and CDR2 FYNNEI. V was pared by 8 bases and J by 6 bases, with 14 bases between. The CDR3 sequence is 13 residues long. The DNA for the CDR3 is TGTGCCAGCTTGCGGGAAGAAAGCAATGAGCAGTTCTTC. This sequence encodes CASLREESNEQFF.

This chain uses TRBV5-1 with TRBJ2-7, with D unresolved. V was shortened by 3 bases and J by 3 bases, with 4 bases between the two germline ends. The CDR3 is 11 amino acids. The germline V gene has CDR1 SGHRS and CDR2 YFSETQ. The DNA of the CDR3 is TGCGCCAGCAGCTCTAACTACGAGCAGTACTTC. Translated: CASSSNYEQYF.